Presented here are 32 T cell receptor beta chains from one specimen sequenced in a study of blood T cell repertoires in COVID-19. TCRdb's copy holds only in-frame clones and misses some; the assay was immunoSEQ multiplex PCR. The table includes about 430,000 clones, approximately 88% detected once. Sequencing was done on a sample of PBMCs or T cells enriched from blood (not recorded which). Source of these receptors: a woman younger than 45 with acute COVID-19.

The J gene is TRBJ2-3, the V gene TRBV7-3; 8 bases are a match to TRBD1. The CDR3 extends over 15 amino acids. Losses at the gene ends were 5 bases for V and 4 bases for J; bases not matched to a gene: 8. The V gene's germline CDR1 is SGHTA and CDR2 FQGTGA. The CDR3 DNA sequence: TGTGCCAGCAGCCCCCAGGGGGCGTCCCCAGATACGCAGTATTTT. Translated, it gives CASSPQGASPDTQYF.

The rearrangement links TRBV3-1 (or the pseudogene TRBV3-2) to TRBJ2-3, with 16 bases fitting TRBD2. With 6 bases clipped from V and 7 bases from J, the junction kept 7 bases outside the gene matches. Per the germline V gene, CDR1 is LGHDT and CDR2 is YNNKEL (reference sequence). The CDR3 covers 16 residues. DNA of the CDR3: TGTGCCAGCAGTCTCGGGACTAGCGGGGGGGCCTATACGCAGTATTTT. It yields the protein CASSLGTSGGAYTQYF.

J is TRBJ2-2 and V is TRBV24-1, with 11 bases fitting TRBD1. The germline V gene has CDR1 KGHDR and CDR2 SFDVKD. V dropped 4 bases and J dropped 3; count of bases not matched to a gene: 3. This CDR3 is 16 amino acids long. DNA for the CDR3: TGTGCCACCAGTGAGGGGGACAGGGGGGACACCGGGGAGCTGTTTTTT. Translated: CATSEGDRGDTGELFF.

The chain is built from TRBV2 and TRBJ1-1; 9 nucleotides match TRBD1. From germline, CDR1 is SNHLY and CDR2 FYNNEI. Trimming at V came to 7 bases and at J to 0 bases, leaving 9 bases not matched to a gene. This CDR3 region has 16 residues. The CDR3 coding sequence is TGTGCCAGCAAGACAGGGGGTGTCACAATGAACACTGAAGCTTTCTTT. Translation: CASKTGGVTMNTEAFF.

The J gene is TRBJ2-7, the V gene TRBV7-9; TRBD1 matches 9 bases. The V gene's germline CDR1 is SEHNR and CDR2 FQNEAQ (reference sequence). V lost 5 bases, J lost 5 bases, and 7 bases stayed unmatched. The CDR3 runs to 14 residues. The CDR3 sequence: CASSERRDRDEQYF. The CDR3, as DNA: TGTGCCAGCAGCGAACGCCGGGACAGGGACGAGCAGTACTTC.

The V and J genes are TRBV11-2 and TRBJ1-3, with D hard to call. This CDR3 region has 14 residues. With 7 bases removed from V and 7 bases from J, the gap between germline ends came to 17 bases. The germline V gene encodes CDR1 SGHAT and CDR2 FQNNGV. The CDR3 DNA is TGTGCCAGCACCCTCCGCCGATCGAGGAACACCATATATTTT. Translated: CASTLRRSRNTIYF.

This sequence joins TRBV4-1 and TRBJ2-4; D gene unclear. Germline values: CDR1 MGHRA, CDR2 YSYEKL. The CDR3 runs 15 residues. V was pared by 0 bases and J by 5 bases, with 11 bases between. The CDR3 sequence: CASSQDPRFENIQYF. In DNA form, the CDR3 reads TGCGCCAGCAGCCAAGATCCCAGGTTCGAAAACATTCAGTACTTC.

This clone appeared a few times. V is TRBV29-1 and J is TRBJ1-2; 9 positions match TRBD1. Germline V CDR1 and CDR2: SQVTM, ANQGSEA. The CDR3 runs to 13 residues. The trim removed 4 bases at V and 5 bases at J, leaving 5 bases unmatched. In nucleotides, the CDR3 is TGCAGCGTTGCCCTCGGGACAGGGTATGGCTACACCTTC. This translates into CSVALGTGYGYTF.

The chain recombines TRBV7-2 with TRBJ2-1; TRBD2 matches at 11 bases. The CDR3 covers 19 residues. Germline CDR1 is SGHTA and CDR2 is FQGNSA. V was clipped by 0 bases and J by 1 base; unmatched bases: 8. In nucleotides, the CDR3 is TGTGCCAGCAGCTTAGCTAGCGGGGGGGCTACAGGGTCCTACAATGAGCAGTTCTTC. Its translation is CASSLASGGATGSYNEQFF.

The rearrangement joins TRBV7-2 to TRBJ1-1, with D possibly TRBD1 on 6 matching bases. CDR1 is SGHTA and CDR2 is FQGNSA in the germline V gene. Trimming took 3 bases from V and 1 from J, leaving 9 bases between them. This CDR3 contains 14 residues. The CDR3: CASSFSDRNTEAFF. The CDR3 bases are TGTGCCAGCAGCTTCTCGGACAGGAACACTGAAGCTTTCTTT.

On this clone: The sample contains more than one DNA sequence encoding this CDR3. The gene calls are TRBV11-1 and TRBJ2-7; 10 bases fit TRBD1. The junction had 1 base not matched to a gene; V was cut back by 5 bases and J by 3 bases. CDR3 size: 13 residues. The germline CDR1 and CDR2 sequences are SGHAT and FQDESV (reference sequence). The CDR3 sequence is CASSRDRGYEQYF. The CDR3 DNA reads TGTGCCAGCAGCCGGGACAGGGGCTACGAGCAGTACTTC.

V gene TRBV12-3 or TRBV12-4 combines with J gene TRBJ2-7; D is perhaps TRBD2 (5 bases). The CDR3 covers 13 residues. The V and J ends lost 3 bases and 6 bases respectively, with 12 bases between them. The CDR3 reads CASSFYPAGEQYF. The CDR3 DNA reads as TGTGCCAGCAGTTTTTATCCGGCGGGCGAGCAGTACTTC.

The chain is built from TRBV18 and TRBJ1-2; 7 bases map to TRBD1. From germline, CDR1 is KGHSH and CDR2 LQKENI. The CDR3 extends over 14 amino acids. With V trimmed by 0 bases and J by 5 bases, 3 bases remained unmatched. CDR3 in amino acids: CASSPPQGMYGYTF. The CDR3 nucleotides are TGTGCCAGCTCACCACCACAGGGGATGTATGGCTACACCTTC.

The chain employs TRBV14 and TRBJ2-3, with D unclear. The length of the CDR3 is 13 residues. CDR1 and CDR2 from the germline V gene are SGHDN and FVKESK. V lost 0 bases and J 4 bases, leaving 5 bases between the germline ends. CDR3 sequence: CASSQDVADTQYF. The DNA for the CDR3 is TGTGCCAGCAGCCAAGATGTAGCAGATACGCAGTATTTT. Based on the CDR3 plus reference TRBV14 and TRBJ2-3, the full variable domain is EAGVTQFPSHSVIEKGQTVTLRCDPISGHDNLYWYRRVMGKEIKFLLHFVKESKQDESGMPNNRFLAERTGGTYSTLKVQPAELEDSGVYFCASSQDVADTQYFGPGTRLTVL.

This clone has just a few counts. The rearrangement joins TRBV18 to TRBJ1-2; D gene ambiguous. CDR1 is KGHSH and CDR2 is LQKENI in the germline V gene. This CDR3 comprises 16 residues. The V end was cut by 6 bases, the J end by 0 bases, with 17 bases between. The CDR3 here is CASSPTALNSNYGYTF. CDR3 in DNA: TGTGCCAGCTCCCCAACAGCCCTGAATTCTAACTATGGCTACACCTTC.

The V gene is TRBV5-1, the J gene TRBJ2-7, with 7 nucleotides matching TRBD1. Germline trimming cut 0 bases from V and 4 bases from J; bases unmatched to any gene: 13. The germline V gene encodes CDR1 SGHRS and CDR2 YFSETQ. The CDR3 runs 17 residues. Written as DNA, the CDR3 is TGCGCCAGCAGCTTGGCCCCTCGACAGGGCACTGATTACGAGCAGTACTTC. Protein: CASSLAPRQGTDYEQYF. The complete variable domain, with remaining parts taken from reference TRBV5-1 and TRBJ2-7, reads KAGVTQTPRYLIKTRGQQVTLSCSPISGHRSVSWYQQTPGQGLQFLFEYFSETQRNKGNFPGRFSGRQFSNSRSEMNVSTLELGDSALYLCASSLAPRQGTDYEQYFGPGTRLTVT.

The J gene is TRBJ2-3, the V gene TRBV5-1, with TRBD1 identical over 9 bases. The CDR3 length is 15 residues. J lost 5 bases, V lost 6 bases, and 10 bases had no gene match. Germline values: CDR1 SGHRS, CDR2 YFSETQ. For the CDR3, the DNA is TGCGCCAGCAACGACAGACAGGGGGATGGAGATACGCAGTATTTT. As protein: CASNDRQGDGDTQYF.

V is TRBV24-1 and J is TRBJ1-5, with TRBD1 matching 9 bases. The CDR3 is 13 residues long. In germline, CDR1 is KGHDR, CDR2 SFDVKD. With 9 bases clipped from V and 6 bases from J, the junction kept 5 bases outside the gene matches. In nucleotides, the CDR3 is TGTGCCACCTCTTACAGGGGGCCTCAGCCCCAGCATTTT. It codes for CATSYRGPQPQHF.

V usage is TRBV12-2 and J usage is TRBJ1-1. TRBV12-2 is noted as a pseudogene. This CDR3 is built from 13 residues. This CDR3 reads CASRLFLSRGAFF. DNA of the CDR3: TGTGCAAGTCGCTTATTTTTATCCCGGGGAGCTTTCTTT.

This clone was detected once. The chain combines TRBV12-5 with TRBJ2-3, with D uncertain. Trimming took off 0 bases at V and 0 bases at J, with 13 bases between the two ends. Germline V gene sequence: CDR1 LGHNT, CDR2 FRNRAP. The CDR3 covers 17 residues. CDR3 sequence reads: CASGLVYQAPSTDTQYF. The DNA of the CDR3 is TGTGCTAGTGGTTTGGTATACCAGGCACCTAGCACAGATACGCAGTATTTT.

In DNA, the CDR3 is TGCGCCAGCAGCCCAGATAATAATGAAAAACTGTTTTTT. It yields the protein CASSPDNNEKLFF. The rearrangement links TRBV5-1 to TRBJ1-4; no firm D call. The germline V gene encodes CDR1 SGHRS and CDR2 YFSETQ. The CDR3 is 13 amino acids. Trimming shortened V by 4 bases and J by 4 bases, and 8 bases separated the two germline ends.

The gene calls are TRBV5-1 and TRBJ1-2; D gene ambiguous. The CDR3 runs 13 residues. Germline V gene sequence: CDR1 SGHRS, CDR2 YFSETQ. V was pared by 0 bases and J by 2 bases, with 5 bases between. The CDR3 bases are TGCGCCAGCAGCTTGGGACTAAACTATGGCTACACCTTC. This codes for CASSLGLNYGYTF.

The chain employs TRBV7-3 and TRBJ2-3, with 11 bases that match TRBD2. CDR3 size: 15 residues. CDR1 and CDR2 (germline): SGHTA, FQGTGA. Losses at the gene ends were 5 bases for V and 1 base for J; bases not matched to a gene: 2. The CDR3 DNA follows: TGTGCCAGCAGCCAGGGACTAGCGGGCACAGATACGCAGTATTTT. It specifies CASSQGLAGTDTQYF.

The chain joins TRBV6-5 to TRBJ1-4; 8 bases align to TRBD1. Trimming cost V 6 bases and J 11 bases; bases outside gene matches: 11. CDR3 length equals 14 residues. Per the germline V gene, CDR1 is MNHEY and CDR2 is SVGAGI. The CDR3 DNA reads as TGTGCCAGCAGACCCAGGGGGCGGTTGGGGAAACTGTTTTTT. Encoded protein: CASRPRGRLGKLFF.

The CDR3 is CASSPFLAGDNEQFF. The DNA of the CDR3 is TGTGCCAGCTCACCGTTCCTAGCGGGGGATAATGAGCAGTTCTTC. The rearrangement joins TRBV18 to TRBJ2-1; TRBD2 matches at 10 bases. V lost 3 bases, J lost 7 bases, and 6 bases stayed unmatched. The CDR3 runs to 15 residues. The germline V gene encodes CDR1 KGHSH and CDR2 LQKENI.

This clone showed up just a few times. This chain connects TRBV20-1 to TRBJ1-2, with TRBD1 as a possible D gene (5 bases). Germline loops: CDR1 DFQATT, CDR2 SNEGSKA (reference sequence). The CDR3 totals 10 residues. Trimming stripped 4 bases from V and 8 bases from J, with 8 bases between. CDR3 loop: CSAKKGGYTF. The DNA for the CDR3 is TGCAGTGCTAAGAAGGGGGGCTACACCTTC.

The chain joins TRBV30 to TRBJ2-5; weak D call: TRBD1 (6 bases). V was clipped by 5 bases and J by 1 base, with 17 bases between them. Germline CDR1 and CDR2: GTSNPN and SVGIG (reference sequence). CDR3 length: 15 residues. The CDR3 here is CAWGAGTLTQETQYF. The CDR3 region has the DNA TGTGCCTGGGGAGCCGGGACACTTACCCAAGAGACCCAGTACTTC.

This clone was seen a handful of times. The V gene is TRBV9, the J gene TRBJ1-1, with D hard to call. V lost 3 bases and J 0 bases, leaving 6 bases between the germline ends. The CDR3 sequence is 13 residues long. Germline CDR1 SGDLS, CDR2 YYNGEE. In DNA form, the CDR3 reads TGTGCCAGCAGCGCCAGAATGAACACTGAAGCTTTCTTT. Encoded protein: CASSARMNTEAFF.

This chain uses TRBV29-1 with TRBJ1-2, with D tentatively TRBD1 (6 bases). The CDR3 runs to 12 residues. Trimming stripped 7 bases from V and 4 bases from J, with 13 bases between. Germline V gene sequence: CDR1 SQVTM, CDR2 ANQGSEA. Written as DNA, the CDR3 is TGCAGCGCCCTAGACAGGATCTATGGCTACACCTTC. Amino acid sequence: CSALDRIYGYTF.

The chain combines TRBV10-2 with TRBJ1-2, with 8 bases matching TRBD1. In germline, CDR1 is WSHSY, CDR2 SAAADI. The CDR3 extends over 16 amino acids. Trimming cost V 5 bases and J 5 bases; bases outside gene matches: 13. CDR3 protein: CASSKTRGQVNYGYTF. CDR3 DNA: TGCGCCAGCAGTAAAACAAGGGGACAGGTTAATTATGGCTACACCTTC.

This clone was recorded only once. This sequence joins TRBV5-1 and TRBJ1-5, with TRBD1 identical over 9 bases. Unmatched junction bases numbered 1, after V lost 0 bases and J lost 3 bases. This CDR3 region has 15 residues. CDR1 is SGHRS and CDR2 is YFSETQ in the germline V gene. CDR3 DNA: TGCGCCAGCAGCTTGGGGACAGGGGCCAATCAGCCCCAGCATTTT. It codes for CASSLGTGANQPQHF.

This clone has just one count. The chain has TRBV19 and TRBJ1-6; 7 nucleotides align to TRBD1. Germline-derived CDR1 and CDR2 are LNHDA and SQIVND (reference sequence). This CDR3 spans 15 amino acids. Losses at the gene ends were 5 bases for V and 5 bases for J; bases not matched to a gene: 6. The CDR3 coding sequence is TGTGCCAGTAGTCCTCACGGGACAGATAATTCACCCCTCCACTTT. This codes for CASSPHGTDNSPLHF.